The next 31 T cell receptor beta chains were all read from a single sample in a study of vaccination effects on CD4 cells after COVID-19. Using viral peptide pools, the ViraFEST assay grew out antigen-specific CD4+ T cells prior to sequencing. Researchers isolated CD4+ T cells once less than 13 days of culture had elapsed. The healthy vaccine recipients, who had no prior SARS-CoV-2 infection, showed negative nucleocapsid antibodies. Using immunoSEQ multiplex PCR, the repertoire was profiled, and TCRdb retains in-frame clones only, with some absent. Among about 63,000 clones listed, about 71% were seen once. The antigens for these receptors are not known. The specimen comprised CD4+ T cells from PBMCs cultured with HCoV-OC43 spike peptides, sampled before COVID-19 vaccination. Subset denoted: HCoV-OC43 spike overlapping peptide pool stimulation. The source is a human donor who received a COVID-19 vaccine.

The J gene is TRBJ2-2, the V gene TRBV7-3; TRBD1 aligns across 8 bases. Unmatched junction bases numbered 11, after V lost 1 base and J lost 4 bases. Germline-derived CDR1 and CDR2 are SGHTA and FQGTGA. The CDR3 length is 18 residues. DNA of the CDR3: TGTGCCAGCAGCTTAATCGCCGGCAGGGGGCTTGGCACCGGGGAGCTGTTTTTT. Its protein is CASSLIAGRGLGTGELFF.

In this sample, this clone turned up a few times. The CDR3 protein is CASSWLGGGINNEQFF. In nucleotides, the CDR3 is TGTGCCAGCAGTTGGTTGGGCGGGGGGATTAACAATGAGCAGTTCTTC. The gene calls are TRBV6-5 and TRBJ2-1, with 8 positions matching TRBD2. The length of the CDR3 is 16 residues. From germline, CDR1 is MNHEY and CDR2 SVGAGI. Trimming at V came to 4 bases and at J to 5 bases, leaving 10 bases not matched to a gene.

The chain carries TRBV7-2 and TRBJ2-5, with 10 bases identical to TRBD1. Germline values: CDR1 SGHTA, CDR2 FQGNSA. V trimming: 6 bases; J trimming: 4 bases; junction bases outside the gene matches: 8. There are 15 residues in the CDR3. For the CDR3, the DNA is TGTGCCAGCAGACCGCCGGGACAGGGGAGAGAGACCCAGTACTTC. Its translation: CASRPPGQGRETQYF.

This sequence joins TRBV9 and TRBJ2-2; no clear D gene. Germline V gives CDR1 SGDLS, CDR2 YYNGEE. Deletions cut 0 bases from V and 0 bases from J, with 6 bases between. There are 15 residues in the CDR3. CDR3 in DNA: TGTGCCAGCAGCGTAGGACTTGCGAACACCGGGGAGCTGTTTTTT. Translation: CASSVGLANTGELFF.

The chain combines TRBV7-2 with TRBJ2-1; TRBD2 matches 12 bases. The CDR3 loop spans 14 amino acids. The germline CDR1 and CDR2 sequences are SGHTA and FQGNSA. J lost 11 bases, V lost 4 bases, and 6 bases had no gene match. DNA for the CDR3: TGTGCCAGCAGCTCTCCGACTAGCGGGAGACAGCAGTTCTTC. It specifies CASSSPTSGRQQFF.

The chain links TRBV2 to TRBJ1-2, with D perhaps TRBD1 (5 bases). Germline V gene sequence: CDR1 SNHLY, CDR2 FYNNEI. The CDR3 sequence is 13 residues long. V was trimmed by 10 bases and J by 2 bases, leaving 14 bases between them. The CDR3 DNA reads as TGTGCCAAATCACCAGGGTCCAACTATGGCTACACCTTC. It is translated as CAKSPGSNYGYTF.

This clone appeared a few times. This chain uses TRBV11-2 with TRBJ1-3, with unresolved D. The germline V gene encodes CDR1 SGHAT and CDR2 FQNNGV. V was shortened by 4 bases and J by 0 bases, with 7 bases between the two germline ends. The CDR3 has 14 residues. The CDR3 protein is CASSSGISGNTIYF. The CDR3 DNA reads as TGTGCCAGCAGCTCGGGGATCTCTGGAAACACCATATATTTT.

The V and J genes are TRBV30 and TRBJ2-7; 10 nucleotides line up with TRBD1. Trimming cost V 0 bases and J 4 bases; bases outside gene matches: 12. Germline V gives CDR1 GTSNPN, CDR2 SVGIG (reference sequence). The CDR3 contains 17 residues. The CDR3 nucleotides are TGTGCCTGGAGTGTAACCCCCCTCGGACAGGGGGAATACGAGCAGTACGTC. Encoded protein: CAWSVTPLGQGEYEQYV.

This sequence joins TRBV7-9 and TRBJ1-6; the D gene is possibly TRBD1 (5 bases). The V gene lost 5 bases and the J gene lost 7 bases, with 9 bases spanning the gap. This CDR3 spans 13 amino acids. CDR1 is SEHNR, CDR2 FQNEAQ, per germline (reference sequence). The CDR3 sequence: CASSAGGNSPLHF. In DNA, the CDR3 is TGTGCCAGCAGCGCGGGGGGGAATTCACCCCTCCACTTT.

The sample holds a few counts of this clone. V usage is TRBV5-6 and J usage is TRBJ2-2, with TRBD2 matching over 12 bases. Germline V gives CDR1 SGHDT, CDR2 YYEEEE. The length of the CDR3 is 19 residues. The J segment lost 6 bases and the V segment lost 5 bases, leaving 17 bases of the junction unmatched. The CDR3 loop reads CASSSRLAGAWVPPGELFF. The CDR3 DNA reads TGTGCCAGCAGTTCCCGACTAGCGGGGGCCTGGGTTCCACCCGGGGAGCTGTTTTTT.

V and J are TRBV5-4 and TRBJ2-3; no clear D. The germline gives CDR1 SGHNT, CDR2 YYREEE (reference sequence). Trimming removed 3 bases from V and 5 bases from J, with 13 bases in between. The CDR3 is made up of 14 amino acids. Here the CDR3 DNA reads TGTGCCAGCAGCTCGGCCGCTAGGGTAGATACGCAGTATTTT. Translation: CASSSAARVDTQYF.

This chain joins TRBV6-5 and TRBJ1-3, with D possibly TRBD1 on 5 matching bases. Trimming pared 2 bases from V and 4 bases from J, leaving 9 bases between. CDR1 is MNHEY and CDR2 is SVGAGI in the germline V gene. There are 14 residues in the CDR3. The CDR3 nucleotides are TGTGCCAGCAGTTACGTGCCAGGGGGAAACACCATATATTTT. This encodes CASSYVPGGNTIYF.

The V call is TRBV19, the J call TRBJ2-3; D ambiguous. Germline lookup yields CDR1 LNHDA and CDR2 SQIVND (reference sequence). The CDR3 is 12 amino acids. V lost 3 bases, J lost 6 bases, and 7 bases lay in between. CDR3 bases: TGTGCCAGTAGTATTGGCGTGGATACGCAGTATTTT. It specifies CASSIGVDTQYF.

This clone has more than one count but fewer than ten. This chain's CDR3 is CASTTSGSTNTGELFF. CDR3 DNA: TGTGCCAGCACCACTAGCGGAAGTACGAACACCGGGGAGCTGTTTTTT. The chain couples TRBV28 to TRBJ2-2; 8 bases line up with TRBD2. CDR3 length: 16 amino acids. The V and J ends lost 7 bases and 0 bases, in that order; junction bases with no gene match: 7. Germline V CDR1 and CDR2: MDHEN, SYDVKM. The full variable domain, its missing parts supplied by reference TRBV28 and TRBJ2-2, is DVKVTQSSRYLVKRTGEKVFLECVQDMDHENMFWYRQDPGLGLRLIYFSYDVKMKEKGDIPEGYSVSREKKERFSLILESASTNQTSMYLCASTTSGSTNTGELFFGEGSRLTVL.

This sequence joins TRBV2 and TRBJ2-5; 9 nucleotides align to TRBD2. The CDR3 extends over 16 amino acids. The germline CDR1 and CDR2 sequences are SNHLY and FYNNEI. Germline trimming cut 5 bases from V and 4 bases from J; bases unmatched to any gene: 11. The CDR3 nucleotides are TGTGCCAGCAGTTCCGACCTTAGCGGGGGTCTAGAGACCCAGTACTTC. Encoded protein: CASSSDLSGGLETQYF.

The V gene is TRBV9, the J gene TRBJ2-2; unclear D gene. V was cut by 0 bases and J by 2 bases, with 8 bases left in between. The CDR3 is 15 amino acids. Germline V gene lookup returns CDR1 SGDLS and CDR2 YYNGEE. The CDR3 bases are TGTGCCAGCAGCGTAGGACCGCTCAACACCGGGGAGCTGTTTTTT. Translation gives CASSVGPLNTGELFF.

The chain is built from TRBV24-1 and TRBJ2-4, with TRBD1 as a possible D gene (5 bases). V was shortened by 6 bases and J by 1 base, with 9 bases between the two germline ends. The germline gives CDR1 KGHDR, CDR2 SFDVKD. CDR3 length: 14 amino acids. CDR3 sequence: CATSPGSAKNIQYF. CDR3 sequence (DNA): TGTGCCACCAGTCCAGGGTCGGCCAAAAACATTCAGTACTTC.

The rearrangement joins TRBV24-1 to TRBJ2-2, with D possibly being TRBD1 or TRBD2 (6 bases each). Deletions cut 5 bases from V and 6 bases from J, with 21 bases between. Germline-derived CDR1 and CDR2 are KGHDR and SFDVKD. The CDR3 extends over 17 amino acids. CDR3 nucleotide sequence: TGTGCCACCAGTGGTAGAGGAGGGGGAGCTTTCGCCGGGGAGCTGTTTTTT. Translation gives CATSGRGGGAFAGELFF.

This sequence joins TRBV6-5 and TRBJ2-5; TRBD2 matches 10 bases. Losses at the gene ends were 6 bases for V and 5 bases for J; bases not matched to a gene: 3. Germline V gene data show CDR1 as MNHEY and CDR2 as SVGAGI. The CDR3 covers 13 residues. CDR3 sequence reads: CASRNSGGETQYF. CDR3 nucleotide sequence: TGTGCCAGCAGAAATAGCGGGGGGGAGACCCAGTACTTC.

CDR3 residues: CSASRGTVRETQYF. CDR3 nucleotide sequence: TGCAGTGCCAGTCGGGGTACAGTCAGAGAGACCCAGTACTTC. The chain is built from TRBV20-1 and TRBJ2-5, with D possibly matching TRBD2 (5 bases). CDR3 length: 14 amino acids. V was shortened by 6 bases and J by 4 bases, with 18 bases between the two germline ends. Germline loops: CDR1 DFQATT, CDR2 SNEGSKA (reference sequence).

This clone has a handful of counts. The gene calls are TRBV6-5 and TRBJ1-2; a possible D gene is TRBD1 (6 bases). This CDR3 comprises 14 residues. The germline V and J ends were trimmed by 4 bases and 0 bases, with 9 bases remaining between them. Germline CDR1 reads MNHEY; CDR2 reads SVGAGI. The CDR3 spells CASSWNRANYGYTF. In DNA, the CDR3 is TGTGCCAGCAGTTGGAACAGGGCTAACTATGGCTACACCTTC.

CDR3: CASSAVGGSKETQYF. CDR3 bases: TGTGCCAGCAGCGCCGTGGGGGGAAGTAAAGAGACCCAGTACTTC. This chain joins TRBV5-8 and TRBJ2-5; possibly TRBD2 for D (6 bases). Trimming shortened V by 4 bases and J by 3 bases, and 16 bases separated the two germline ends. The V gene's germline CDR1 is SGHTS and CDR2 YDEGEE. CDR3 size: 15 residues.

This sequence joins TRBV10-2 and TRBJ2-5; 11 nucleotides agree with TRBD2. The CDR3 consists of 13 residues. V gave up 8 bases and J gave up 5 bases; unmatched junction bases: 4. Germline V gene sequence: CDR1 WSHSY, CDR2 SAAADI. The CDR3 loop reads CASGRLAGETQYF. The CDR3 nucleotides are TGCGCCAGCGGTCGACTAGCGGGGGAGACCCAGTACTTC.

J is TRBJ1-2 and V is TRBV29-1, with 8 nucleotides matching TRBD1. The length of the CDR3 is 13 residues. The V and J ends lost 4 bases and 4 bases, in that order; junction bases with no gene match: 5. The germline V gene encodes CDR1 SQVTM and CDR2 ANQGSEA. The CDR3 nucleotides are TGCAGCGTTGTAACAGGGGGAGGCTATGGCTACACCTTC. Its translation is CSVVTGGGYGYTF.

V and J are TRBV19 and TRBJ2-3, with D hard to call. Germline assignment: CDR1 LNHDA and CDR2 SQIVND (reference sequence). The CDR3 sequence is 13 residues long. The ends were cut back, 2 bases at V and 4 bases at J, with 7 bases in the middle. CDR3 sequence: CASSIPAADTQYF. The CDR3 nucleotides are TGTGCCAGTAGTATACCCGCGGCAGATACGCAGTATTTT.

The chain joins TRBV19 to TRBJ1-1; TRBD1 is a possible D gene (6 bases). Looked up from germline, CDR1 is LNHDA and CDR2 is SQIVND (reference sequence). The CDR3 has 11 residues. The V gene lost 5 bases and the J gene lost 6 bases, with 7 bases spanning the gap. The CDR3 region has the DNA TGTGCCAGTAGTTACAGGGCTGAAGCTTTCTTT. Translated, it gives CASSYRAEAFF.

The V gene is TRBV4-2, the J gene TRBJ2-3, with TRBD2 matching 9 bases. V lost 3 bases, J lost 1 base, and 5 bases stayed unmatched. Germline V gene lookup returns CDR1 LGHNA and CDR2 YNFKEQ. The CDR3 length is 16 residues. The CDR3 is CASSQQLAGGTDTQYF. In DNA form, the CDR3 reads TGTGCCAGCAGCCAGCAGTTAGCGGGGGGCACAGATACGCAGTATTTT.

CDR3 in DNA: TGTGCCAGCAGCCCCCCCGGCCTAGCGGGGGGGACCGGGGAGCTGTTTTTT. Amino acids: CASSPPGLAGGTGELFF. J is TRBJ2-2 and V is TRBV7-3, with TRBD2 matching over 12 bases. Germline CDR1 reads SGHTA; CDR2 reads FQGTGA. The CDR3 contains 17 residues. The ends lost 5 bases at V and 5 bases at J; junction bases unmatched: 9.

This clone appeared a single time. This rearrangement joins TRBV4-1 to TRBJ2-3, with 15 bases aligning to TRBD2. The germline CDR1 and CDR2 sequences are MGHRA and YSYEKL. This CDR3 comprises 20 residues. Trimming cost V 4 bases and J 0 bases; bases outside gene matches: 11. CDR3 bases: TGCGCCAGCAGCCGAGTATCCGGGACTAGCGGGGGGACTAGCACAGATACGCAGTATTTT. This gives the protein CASSRVSGTSGGTSTDTQYF.

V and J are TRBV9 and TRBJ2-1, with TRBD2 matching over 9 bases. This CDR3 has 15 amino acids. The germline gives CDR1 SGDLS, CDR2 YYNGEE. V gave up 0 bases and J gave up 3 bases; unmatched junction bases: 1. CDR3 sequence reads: CASSVDSGSYNEQFF. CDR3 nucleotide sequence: TGTGCCAGCAGCGTAGATAGCGGGAGCTACAATGAGCAGTTCTTC.

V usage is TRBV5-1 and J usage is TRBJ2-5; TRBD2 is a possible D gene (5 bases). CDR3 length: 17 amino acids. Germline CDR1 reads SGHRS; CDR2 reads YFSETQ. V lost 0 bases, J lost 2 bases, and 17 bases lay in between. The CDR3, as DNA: TGCGCCAGCAGCTTGGCCGATTGGACTGATCCTCAAGAGACCCAGTACTTC. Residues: CASSLADWTDPQETQYF.